The T cell receptor (beta chain) under discussion was sequenced for a study of blood T cell repertoires in COVID-19. Study details: Acute and convalescent COVID-19 specimens originated in the United States, Italy and Spain. From T cells, B-cell-depleted T cells, or PBMCs came the material, which was cDNA or gDNA.

Authors' analysis steps: Reference gene primer amplification in the assay estimated nucleated cell counts. Produced via immunoSEQ multiplex PCR; TCRdb's table is partial and in-frame only. V and J calls and clone size come straight from that table; D and trimming were deduced from the DNA. Among some 170,000 clones, around 82% were seen once, and the ten largest hold 4.5% to 7.5%. Looked up from germline, CDR1 is PRHDT and CDR2 is FYEKMQ (reference sequence). The CDR3 extends over 15 amino acids. J gave up 5 bases and V 6 bases, and 12 bases lay outside the gene matches. For recovered donors of Cohort 3, there were two negative PCRs, clearance, or symptom resolution.

The J gene is TRBJ2-5, the V gene TRBV13; 7 bases are shared with TRBD1. The material sequenced was PBMCs or T cells enriched from blood (not recorded which). The TCR sequence derives from a man between 35 and 55 years old who had recovered from COVID-19. The CDR3 DNA follows: TGTGCCAGCAGGGACCGTGGACAGGCTCGGGAGACCCAGTACTTC. This codes for CASRDRGQARETQYF.